This T cell receptor (beta chain) was captured by sequencing in a study of human T cells and chemical hapten exposure. Across the study: Patients, chiefly female, had alopecia areata, totalis or universalis.

The CDR3 loop spans 15 amino acids. Germline V gives CDR1 DFQATT, CDR2 SNEGSKA (reference sequence). The J segment lost 3 bases and the V segment lost 1 base, leaving 8 bases of the junction unmatched. TCRdb analysed the RACE reads with MiXCR anew, one entry per CDR3 protein. The sample lists tens of thousands of distinct CDR3 sequences, approximately 3.5% occurring once. The time point: patch test 2, 6 weeks after DPC sensitization. Indicated treatment: therapeutic diphenylcyclopropenone sensitization with weekly scalp DPC. This clonotype was detected ten times or more. This chain joins TRBV20-1 and TRBJ2-5, with TRBD2 matching over 7 bases. The source material was whole blood, sampled in connection with sensitization to the hapten diphenylcyclopropenone (DPC). This clonotype originated in a middle-aged man with alopecia areata. Some clones in this sample may be carry-over from other donors' samples. The CDR3 region is CSARVFGRAEETQYF. CDR3 bases: TGCAGTGCTAGAGTATTTGGGAGGGCCGAAGAGACCCAGTACTTC.